This T cell receptor beta chain was sequenced for a study of tumor and adjacent non-tumor tissue in lung cancer. Study-level background: Patients comprised roughly 12 adenocarcinoma, a couple of squamous cell carcinoma and 1 small cell lung cancer. Stage I to III disease affected roughly ten men and about 5 women aged about 30 to 85. Study observations and caveats: Significantly higher TCR diversity was found in tumor than normal lung. Tumor TCR diversity, when higher, was linked to shorter survival.

The template was RNA from unsorted bulk tissue. More than 3 cm separated this lung sample from the edge of the tumor. Looked up from germline, CDR1 is SGHTA and CDR2 is FQGNSA. V was shortened by 5 bases and J by 5 bases, with 6 bases between the two germline ends. CDR3 length equals 11 residues. The library came from three nested PCR rounds adapted from ARM-PCR protocols. MiXCR, applied by TCRdb to the multiplex PCR reads, yields one record per CDR3 protein. The data contain 50,000 to 70,000 distinct CDR3 sequences, over 60% of them singletons. With regard to this clonotype: Its cognate antigen is unknown.

The receptor's source is a man between 65 and 85 years old with non-small cell lung cancer. Material: distant non-tumor lung tissue. This chain links TRBV7-2 with TRBJ2-5; no definite D call. The CDR3 sequence is CASSRWETQYF. The CDR3 coding sequence is TGTGCCAGCAGCCGATGGGAGACCCAGTACTTC.